A selection of T cell receptor beta chains follows, all from one sample in a study of graft-versus-host responses after intestinal transplantation. Produced via immunoSEQ multiplex PCR; TCRdb's table is partial and in-frame only. This table holds around 89,000 clones, roughly 92% found once. The antigens these receptors bind are not known. This material consisted of unstimulated CD8+ T cells sorted from spleen or lymph node cells, taken before transplant. The receptors were gathered from a human donor who was the organ donor for an intestinal transplant. The CDR3 runs from the conserved cysteine through the conserved F or W. Each record gives: clone size, J gene, V gene, D gene, CDR3 DNA, CDR3 protein. D genes are given only for firm matches. Clone size, where shown, is once, few, many, or a class for clones that have expanded.

- | TRBJ1-5 | TRBV10-3 | - | TGTGCCATCAGGGACAGCGGCAATCAGCCCCAGCATTTT | CAIRDSGNQPQHF
few | TRBJ1-4 | TRBV12-2 | - | TGTGCAAGTCGCAAAGGGGGCACCCCTAATGAAAAACTGTTTTTT | CASRKGGTPNEKLFF
- | TRBJ1-6 | TRBV30 | TRBD1 | TGTGCCTGGACTCATCCGACAGGGGATCGGTCACCCCTCCACTTT | CAWTHPTGDRSPLHF
- | TRBJ2-2 | TRBV15 | - | TGTGCCACCAGCAGAGGAGGGCTTGGCACCGGGGAGCTGTTTTTT | CATSRGGLGTGELFF
once | TRBJ2-7 | TRBV7-8 | - | TGTGCCAGCAGCTCGACCCTCCTTACTAGGGAGCAGTACTTC | CASSSTLLTREQYF
- | TRBJ2-3 | TRBV4-3 | TRBD2 | TGCGCCAGCAGCCAAGGAATGGGGGGGGAGATCACAGATACGCAGTATTTT | CASSQGMGGEITDTQYF
- | TRBJ2-1 | TRBV25-1 | - | TGTGCCAGCATGAGGGGAGGCGGTGAGCAGTTCTTC | CASMRGGGEQFF
- | TRBJ2-7 | TRBV7-2 | - | TGTGCCAGCAGTTGGAGCTCCTACGAGCAGTACTTC | CASSWSSYEQYF
- | TRBJ1-2 | TRBV19 | - | TGTGCCAGTAGTACCCCAGGGGTTGACTATGGCTACACCTTC | CASSTPGVDYGYTF
- | TRBJ2-4 | TRBV2 | TRBD2 | TGTGCCAGCCAGGGACTAGGGAACATTCAGTACTTC | CASQGLGNIQYF
- | TRBJ1-4 | TRBV5-1 | - | TGCGCCAGCAGCTTGGATTATAGCCCGAATGAAAAACTGTTTTTT | CASSLDYSPNEKLFF
- | TRBJ1-2 | TRBV5-5 | TRBD1 | TGTGCCAGCAGCTTTGAGGGGGACAGGGGGACTAACTATGGCTACACCTTC | CASSFEGDRGTNYGYTF
- | TRBJ2-7 | TRBV29-1 | - | TGCAGCGTTGCCGGTCTGGGCTCTGAGATCATCTACGAGCAGTACTTC | CSVAGLGSEIIYEQYF
- | TRBJ1-2 | TRBV2 | - | TGTGCCAGCAGTACAACAGGAGGGGCGGTTGATGGCTACACCTTC | CASSTTGGAVDGYTF
- | TRBJ1-2 | TRBV6-1 | - | TGTGCCAGCAGTGAACACGGGACAACTAACTATGGCTACACCTTC | CASSEHGTTNYGYTF
- | TRBJ2-1 | TRBV4-3 | TRBD2 | TGCGCCAGCAGCGTGGTGGGACTAGCGGGGGGGCTCGATGAGCAGTTCTTC | CASSVVGLAGGLDEQFF
- | TRBJ1-1 | TRBV6-6 | - | TGTGCCAGCAGCCCCGCGGGGGGGGATCCTGAAGCTTTCTTT | CASSPAGGDPEAFF
once | TRBJ2-2 | TRBV4-3 | TRBD2 | TGCGCCAGCAGCCTCTTGAGCGGGGGCACCGGGGAGCTGTTTTTT | CASSLLSGGTGELFF
- | TRBJ2-1 | TRBV29-1 | TRBD2 | TGCAGCTCGGGACTAGCGGGGGGCTCCTACAATGAGCAGTTCTTC | CSSGLAGGSYNEQFF
- | TRBJ2-2 | TRBV9 | TRBD2 | TGTGCCAGCAGCGTATCTAGCGGGGCGAACACCGGGGAGCTGTTTTTT | CASSVSSGANTGELFF
- | TRBJ2-1 | TRBV30 | TRBD2 | TGTGCCTGGAGTCCGGACCTAGCGGGGGGGCATAATGAGCAGTTCTTC | CAWSPDLAGGHNEQFF
- | TRBJ2-3 | TRBV4-2 | TRBD2 | TGTGCCAGCAGCCCTACGACTAGCGCGGCAGATACGCAGTATTTT | CASSPTTSAADTQYF
once | TRBJ2-7 | TRBV29-1 | - | TGCAGCGTTGAGGATATACAGGGGGGGGACTACGAGCAGTACTTC | CSVEDIQGGDYEQYF
- | TRBJ1-1 | TRBV5-6 | - | TGTGCCAGCCTCGGGGGAAATGAAGCTGAAGCTTTCTTT | CASLGGNEAEAFF
once | TRBJ2-1 | TRBV5-1 | TRBD1 | TGCGCCAGCAGCTCACGGACAGGGGGTGAGCAGTTCTTC | CASSSRTGGEQFF
- | TRBJ2-2 | TRBV5-1 | - | TGCGCCAGTTCCCAGACCGGGGAGCTGTTTTTT | CASSQTGELFF
- | TRBJ2-2 | TRBV7-9 | - | TGTGCCAGCAGCTTAGTAGTTGGGCGGGACCCGAACACCGGGGAGCTGTTTTTT | CASSLVVGRDPNTGELFF
- | TRBJ2-3 | TRBV29-1 | - | TGCAGCGTTGAAATAACAGATACGCAGTATTTT | CSVEITDTQYF
- | TRBJ1-2 | TRBV28 | - | TGTGCCAGCAGTCCTTCAAGTGGGCGTTTAAAGGGCTACACCTTC | CASSPSSGRLKGYTF
- | TRBJ2-7 | TRBV7-8 | - | TGTGCCAGCAGTCTTAGTGTCTACGAGCAGTACTTC | CASSLSVYEQYF
- | TRBJ2-3 | TRBV5-6 | TRBD1 | TGTGCCAGCCAGGGGGAAAACACAGATACGCAGTATTTT | CASQGENTDTQYF
- | TRBJ2-1 | TRBV4-1 | TRBD2 | TGCGCCAGCAGCCAAGACCCAGCGGGGGGTTTAGGCAATGAGCAGTTCTTC | CASSQDPAGGLGNEQFF
- | TRBJ1-6 | TRBV4-1 | - | TGCGCCAGCAGCCAAGTTGAGGATACTTATAATTCACCCCTCCACTTT | CASSQVEDTYNSPLHF
few | TRBJ1-1 | TRBV7-2 | - | TGTGGCTCTCGGGTGGGCACTGAAGCTTTCTTT | CGSRVGTEAFF
- | TRBJ1-5 | TRBV19 | - | TGTGCCAGTAGTATCGGTCGTGCCCCCCAGCATTTT | CASSIGRAPQHF
- | TRBJ1-1 | TRBV7-8 | - | TGTGCCAGCAGCCCCCTCCGGGTCTTTGCAGTCACTGAAGCTTTCTTT | CASSPLRVFAVTEAFF
- | TRBJ1-5 | TRBV2 | TRBD1 | TGTGCCAGCAGTCTAGGACAGGGGTATCAGCCCCAGCATTTT | CASSLGQGYQPQHF
- | TRBJ2-3 | TRBV29-1 | - | TGCAGCGTTGATACCGGACAGCTCACAGATACGCAGTATTTT | CSVDTGQLTDTQYF
once | TRBJ2-7 | TRBV7-3 | TRBD2 | TGTGCCAGCAGCTTAACGGGACTAGCGGGGGAGATCCCTAGCTCCTACGAGCAGTACTTC | CASSLTGLAGEIPSSYEQYF
- | TRBJ2-1 | TRBV7-9 | TRBD2 | TGTGCCAGCAGCTTAGCGCCCGGCCTAGCGGGGGACGATGAGCAGTTCTTC | CASSLAPGLAGDDEQFF